This TCR beta chain stems from a study of blood T cells in healthy people across ages. Study observations and caveats: PBMCs were not sorted, which prevented a conclusive comparison of naive versus antigen-experienced cells. Long-lived donors had more naive CD4+ cells and higher diversity than aged donors. Roughly linear age-related decline in beta diversity appeared, significant by age 40.

Of note for this clonotype: Its cognate antigen is unknown. The junction differs from germline at one of its ends, possibly a read error.

A second PCR, run for about 6 to 11 cycles, used a sample-barcoded 5' primer plus a J-beta primer mix. Each sample provided no less than 2.5 million CDR3-containing paired-end reads. Via MiXCR, TCRdb re-called the 5' RACE reads, giving one row per CDR3 protein. The sample contains about 970,000 distinct CDR3 sequences, around 54% of which appear only once. Specimen: blood. This receptor was identified in a woman aged 55-69 years in good health.

The CDR3 here is CASSQVEYVQYF. In nucleotides, the CDR3 is TGTGCCAGCAGCCAAGTGGAGTACGTGCAGTACTTC. The V gene is TRBV3-1, the J gene TRBJ2-7; D is undetermined. The CDR3 has 12 amino acids. CDR1 is LGHDT and CDR2 is YNNKEL in the germline V gene (reference sequence).